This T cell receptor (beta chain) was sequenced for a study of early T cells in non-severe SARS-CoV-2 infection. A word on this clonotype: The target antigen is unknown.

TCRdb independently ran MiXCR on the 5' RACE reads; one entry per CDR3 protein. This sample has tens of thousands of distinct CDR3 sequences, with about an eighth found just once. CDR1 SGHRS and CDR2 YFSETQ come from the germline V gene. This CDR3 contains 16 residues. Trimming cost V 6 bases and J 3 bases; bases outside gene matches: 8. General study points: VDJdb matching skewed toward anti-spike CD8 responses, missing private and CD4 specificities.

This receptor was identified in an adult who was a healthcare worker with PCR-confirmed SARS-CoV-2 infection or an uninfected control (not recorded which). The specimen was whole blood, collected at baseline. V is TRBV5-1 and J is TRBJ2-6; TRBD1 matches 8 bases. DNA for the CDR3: TGCGCCAGCAAAAGGACAGGGTTTGGTGGGGCCAACGTCCTGACTTTC. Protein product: CASKRTGFGGANVLTF.